Shown below are 20 T cell receptor beta chains from a single sample sequenced in a study of cytomegalovirus exposure and HLA in healthy donors. The study ran its PCR with 60 Vbeta and 13 Jbeta primers. Profiling relied on immunoSEQ multiplex PCR, and the TCRdb table lists in-frame clones only, not all of them. The table includes about 190,000 clones, less than 85% detected once. The sequenced material came from PBMCs. The receptors here all came from a young man in good health and CMV-seropositive.

Only a few counts were recorded for this clone. The V and J genes are TRBV4-3 and TRBJ2-3, with D unresolved. The germline CDR1 and CDR2 sequences are LGHNA and YSLEER. The CDR3 covers 14 residues. Trimming stripped 0 bases from V and 6 bases from J, with 10 bases between. The CDR3 bases are TGCGCCAGCAGCCAAGAAGGAGCCGCCGATACGCAGTATTTT. Its translation is CASSQEGAADTQYF.

V and J are TRBV11-2 and TRBJ2-7; tentative D call: TRBD1 (6 bases). The CDR3 consists of 16 residues. V was shortened by 4 bases and J by 6 bases, with 22 bases between the two germline ends. The germline CDR1 and CDR2 sequences are SGHAT and FQNNGV. As DNA, the CDR3 is TGTGCCAGCAGCTCTTATACCGGGACACGGCTCGCCGAGCAGTACTTC. This translates into CASSSYTGTRLAEQYF.

The CDR3 region has the DNA TGCGCCAGCAGCGCACCACAGGGTACCACCCTTGGTACCCAGTACTTC. Translated: CASSAPQGTTLGTQYF. The chain links TRBV5-1 to TRBJ2-5; TRBD1 might be the D (6 bases). V was clipped by 4 bases and J by 8 bases, with 24 bases between them. The germline V gene has CDR1 SGHRS and CDR2 YFSETQ. This CDR3 region has 16 residues.

This clone was detected only a few times. The chain employs TRBV7-3 and TRBJ2-5; 9 bases map to TRBD1. This CDR3 has 15 residues. The junction had 3 bases not matched to a gene; V was cut back by 2 bases and J by 2 bases. Germline values: CDR1 SGHTA, CDR2 FQGTGA. CDR3 protein: CASSLGGTGQETQYF. The CDR3 DNA reads as TGTGCCAGCAGCTTAGGTGGGACAGGGCAAGAGACCCAGTACTTC. Based on the CDR3 plus reference TRBV7-3 and TRBJ2-5, the full variable domain is GAGVSQTPSNKVTEKGKYVELRCDPISGHTALYWYRQSLGQGPEFLIYFQGTGAADDSGLPNDRFFAVRPEGSVSTLKIQRTERGDSAVYLCASSLGGTGQETQYFGPGTRLLVL.

This clone was recorded a few times. This chain links TRBV7-3 with TRBJ2-5; no reliable D call. Trimming cost V 5 bases and J 5 bases, with 12 bases left between them. This CDR3 comprises 13 residues. Germline CDR1 reads SGHTA; CDR2 reads FQGTGA. This chain's CDR3 is CASSRAVSETQYF. In DNA form, the CDR3 reads TGTGCCAGCAGCCGAGCCGTCTCGGAGACCCAGTACTTC.

In regard to this clone: At one end, the junction sequence differs from germline, possibly due to a read error. The J gene is TRBJ1-1, the V gene TRBV7-9; TRBD1 agrees at 7 bases. The V gene's germline CDR1 is SEHNR and CDR2 FQNEAQ (reference sequence). This CDR3 has 13 amino acids. The CDR3 bases are TGTGCCAACAGCCGACAGGGCGGCACTGAAGCTTTCTTT. Translating it yields CANSRQGGTEAFF.

V and J are TRBV6-5 and TRBJ2-7; 8 bases fit TRBD1. Germline lookup yields CDR1 MNHEY and CDR2 SVGAGI. The CDR3 loop spans 15 amino acids. V lost 4 bases, J lost 1 base, and 6 bases stayed unmatched. CDR3 DNA sequence: TGTGCCAGCAGTTCCGGACAGGGTCGTTCCTACGAGCAGTACTTC. Protein sequence: CASSSGQGRSYEQYF.

The chain links TRBV6-5 to TRBJ2-7; D might be TRBD2 (6 bases). This CDR3 is built from 13 residues. Trimming removed 6 bases at V and 6 bases at J, with 15 bases between. Looked up from germline, CDR1 is MNHEY and CDR2 is SVGAGI. The DNA of the CDR3 is TGTGCCAGCAGCCTCGGGACTCCGACCGAGCAGTACTTC. It yields the protein CASSLGTPTEQYF.

V usage is TRBV13 and J usage is TRBJ2-2, with 8 bases that match TRBD1. Germline V gene sequence: CDR1 PRHDT, CDR2 FYEKMQ (reference sequence). V trimming: 0 bases; J trimming: 4 bases; junction bases outside the gene matches: 4. This CDR3 is 16 amino acids long. CDR3 coding DNA: TGTGCCAGCAGCTTAGGGCAGGGGGCTGGCACCGGGGAGCTGTTTTTT. The encoded protein is CASSLGQGAGTGELFF.

CDR3 DNA: TGCAGCGTTGTAACTTCCCAAGAGACCCAGTACTTC. Amino acid sequence: CSVVTSQETQYF. The chain carries TRBV29-1 and TRBJ2-5; D ambiguous. The V end was cut by 4 bases, the J end by 1 base, with 7 bases between. CDR3 length equals 12 residues. Germline V CDR1 and CDR2: SQVTM, ANQGSEA.

There are a few counts of this clone. This chain uses TRBV5-8 with TRBJ2-2; weak D call: TRBD2 (6 bases). CDR1 SGHTS and CDR2 YDEGEE come from the germline V gene. The CDR3 covers 12 residues. The CDR3 region has the DNA TGTGCGGAGGGGAGGTACACCGGGGAGCTGTTTTTT. Protein product: CAEGRYTGELFF.

The rearrangement uses TRBV5-1 and TRBJ2-3; no clear D. Germline CDR1 and CDR2: SGHRS and YFSETQ. CDR3 size: 15 residues. Trimming stripped 0 bases from V and 1 base from J, with 9 bases between. Written as DNA, the CDR3 is TGCGCCAGCAGCTTGGTGGTCGGTGGCACAGATACGCAGTATTTT. Its translation: CASSLVVGGTDTQYF.

This clone was counted a few times. This chain connects TRBV19 to TRBJ1-6, with 9 bases identical to TRBD1. The CDR3 runs to 18 residues. Germline lookup yields CDR1 LNHDA and CDR2 SQIVND (reference sequence). Trimming at V came to 0 bases and at J to 5 bases, leaving 8 bases not matched to a gene. CDR3: CASSIDYPRQGDNSPLHF. The CDR3 region has the DNA TGTGCCAGTAGTATAGATTACCCCCGACAGGGGGATAATTCACCCCTCCACTTT.

This sequence joins TRBV4-3 and TRBJ1-1, with D possibly being TRBD1 (6 bases). V shed 1 base and J shed 4 bases, with 13 bases lying between them. Germline V gene sequence: CDR1 LGHNA, CDR2 YSLEER. The CDR3 sequence is 15 residues long. This CDR3 reads CASSQAGVGSTEAFF. In nucleotides, the CDR3 is TGCGCCAGCAGCCAAGCAGGGGTTGGGAGCACTGAAGCTTTCTTT.

The chain is built from TRBV19 and TRBJ2-5; possibly TRBD1 for D (6 bases). The CDR3 runs 13 residues. Germline CDR1 is LNHDA and CDR2 is SQIVND (reference sequence). V was clipped by 5 bases and J by 2 bases, with 9 bases between them. DNA of the CDR3: TGTGCCAGTAGTCCGGGACAACAAGAGACCCAGTACTTC. It specifies CASSPGQQETQYF.

The chain is built from TRBV13 and TRBJ1-3; 7 bases are shared with TRBD1. The CDR3 totals 19 residues. The V segment lost 4 bases and the J segment 0 bases; nucleotides outside the gene matches: 15. Germline V CDR1 and CDR2: PRHDT, FYEKMQ (reference sequence). The CDR3 DNA is TGTGCCAGCAGCTCTCTTGAACCGGGACAGCTATTCTCTGGAAACACCATATATTTT. This translates into CASSSLEPGQLFSGNTIYF.

V and J are TRBV28 and TRBJ2-7, with TRBD2 as a possible D gene (5 bases). CDR1 is MDHEN, CDR2 SYDVKM, per germline. The CDR3 sequence is 11 residues long. Deletions cut 8 bases from V and 1 base from J, with 6 bases between. The CDR3 protein is CASQRSYEQYF. CDR3 nucleotides: TGTGCCAGCCAGCGGTCCTACGAGCAGTACTTC.

The chain has TRBV7-2 and TRBJ1-1; 9 nucleotides align to TRBD1. Germline values: CDR1 SGHTA, CDR2 FQGNSA. The CDR3 consists of 13 residues. The J segment lost 7 bases and the V segment lost 3 bases, leaving 3 bases of the junction unmatched. CDR3 amino acids: CASSLTGGDEAFF. Written as DNA, the CDR3 is TGTGCCAGCAGCTTGACAGGGGGTGATGAAGCTTTCTTT.

This chain uses TRBV5-6 with TRBJ2-5, with TRBD1 matching 7 bases. Germline assignment: CDR1 SGHDT and CDR2 YYEEEE. CDR3 length: 15 amino acids. V was pared by 0 bases and J by 5 bases, with 7 bases of the junction left unmatched. The chain's CDR3 is CASSLGTGARETQYF. CDR3 nucleotides: TGTGCCAGCAGCTTGGGCACAGGGGCGAGGGAGACCCAGTACTTC.

The chain uses TRBV6-1 and TRBJ2-4, with D tentatively TRBD2 (5 bases). Per germline, CDR1 MNHNS and CDR2 SASEGT. The CDR3 extends over 16 amino acids. V shed 2 bases and J shed 0 bases, with 11 bases lying between them. This CDR3 reads CASSERTYLAKNIQYF. In nucleotides, the CDR3 is TGTGCCAGCAGTGAAAGGACTTATCTAGCCAAAAACATTCAGTACTTC.